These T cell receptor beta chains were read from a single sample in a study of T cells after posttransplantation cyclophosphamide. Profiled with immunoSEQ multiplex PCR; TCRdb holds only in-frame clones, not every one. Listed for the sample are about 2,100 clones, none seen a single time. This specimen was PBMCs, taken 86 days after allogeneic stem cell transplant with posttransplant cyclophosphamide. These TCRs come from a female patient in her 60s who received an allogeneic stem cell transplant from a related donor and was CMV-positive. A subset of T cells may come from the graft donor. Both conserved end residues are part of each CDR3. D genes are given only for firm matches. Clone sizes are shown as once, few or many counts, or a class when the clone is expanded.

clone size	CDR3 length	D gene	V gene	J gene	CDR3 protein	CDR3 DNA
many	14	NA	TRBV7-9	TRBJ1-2	CASSLVRANYGYTF	TGTGCCAGCAGCTTAGTAAGGGCTAACTATGGCTACACCTTC
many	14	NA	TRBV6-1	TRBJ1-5	CASMKGVSNQPQHF	TGTGCCAGCATGAAGGGTGTCAGCAATCAGCCCCAGCATTTT
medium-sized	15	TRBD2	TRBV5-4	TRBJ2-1	CASSPRGGGHNEQFF	TGTGCCAGCAGCCCGCGCGGGGGAGGGCACAATGAGCAGTTCTTC
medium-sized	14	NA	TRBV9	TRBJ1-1	CASSVEAKNTEAFF	TGTGCCAGCAGCGTAGAAGCGAAAAACACTGAAGCTTTCTTT
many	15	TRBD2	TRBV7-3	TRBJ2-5	CASSPLGGWGETQYF	TGTGCCAGCAGCCCCCTGGGGGGGTGGGGAGAGACCCAGTACTTC
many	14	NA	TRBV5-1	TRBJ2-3	CASTELLDTDTQYF	TGCGCCAGCACCGAATTACTAGACACAGATACGCAGTATTTT
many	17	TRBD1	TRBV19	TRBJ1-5	CASSIGPGQGDDQPQHF	TGTGCCAGTAGTATAGGACCGGGACAGGGAGACGATCAGCCCCAGCATTTT
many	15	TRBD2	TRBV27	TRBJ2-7	CASTASGRSSYEQYF	TGTGCCAGCACCGCTAGCGGGAGGAGCTCCTACGAGCAGTACTTC
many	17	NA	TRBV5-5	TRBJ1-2	CASSQVAGWVADYGYTF	TGTGCCAGCAGCCAGGTTGCGGGGTGGGTCGCTGACTATGGCTACACCTTC
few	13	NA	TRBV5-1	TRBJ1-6	CASSLAGFSPLHF	TGCGCCAGCAGCTTGGCAGGGTTTTCACCCCTCCACTTT